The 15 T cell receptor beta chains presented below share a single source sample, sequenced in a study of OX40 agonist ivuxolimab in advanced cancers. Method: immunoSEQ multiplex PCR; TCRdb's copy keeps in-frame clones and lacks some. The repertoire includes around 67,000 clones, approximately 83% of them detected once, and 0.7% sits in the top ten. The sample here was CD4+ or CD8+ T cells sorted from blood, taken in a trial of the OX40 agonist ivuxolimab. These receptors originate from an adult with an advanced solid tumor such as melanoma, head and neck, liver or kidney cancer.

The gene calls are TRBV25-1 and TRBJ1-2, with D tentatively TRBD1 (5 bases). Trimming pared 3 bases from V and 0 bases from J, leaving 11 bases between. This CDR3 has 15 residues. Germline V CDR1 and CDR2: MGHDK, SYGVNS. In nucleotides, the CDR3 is TGTGCCAGCAGTGAGCCCACAGGCCCTAACTATGGCTACACCTTC. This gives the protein CASSEPTGPNYGYTF.

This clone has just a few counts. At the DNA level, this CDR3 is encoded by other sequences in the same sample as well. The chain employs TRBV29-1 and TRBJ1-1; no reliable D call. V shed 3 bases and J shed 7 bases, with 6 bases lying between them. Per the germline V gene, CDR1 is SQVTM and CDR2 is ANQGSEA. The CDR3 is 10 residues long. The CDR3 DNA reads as TGCAGCGTTGATGTGGATGAAGCTTTCTTT. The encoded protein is CSVDVDEAFF.

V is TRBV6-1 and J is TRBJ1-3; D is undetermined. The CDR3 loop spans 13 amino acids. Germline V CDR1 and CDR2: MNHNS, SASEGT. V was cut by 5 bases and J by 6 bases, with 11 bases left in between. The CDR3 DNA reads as TGTGCCAGCAGTCCCAGGATTCAAAACACCATATATTTT. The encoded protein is CASSPRIQNTIYF.

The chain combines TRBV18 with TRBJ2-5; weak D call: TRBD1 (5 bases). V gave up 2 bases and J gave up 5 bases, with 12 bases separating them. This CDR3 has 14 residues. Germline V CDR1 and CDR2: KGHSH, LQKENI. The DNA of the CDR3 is TGTGCCAGCTCACCAGGAGCGAACAGGGAGACCCAGTACTTC. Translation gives CASSPGANRETQYF.

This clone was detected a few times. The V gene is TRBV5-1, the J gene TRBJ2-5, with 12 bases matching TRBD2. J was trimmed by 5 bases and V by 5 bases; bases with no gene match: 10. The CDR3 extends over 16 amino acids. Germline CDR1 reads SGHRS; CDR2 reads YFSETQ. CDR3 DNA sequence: TGCGCCAGCAGTCCCTTACTAGCGGGGGGAGCGGAGACCCAGTACTTC. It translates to CASSPLLAGGAETQYF. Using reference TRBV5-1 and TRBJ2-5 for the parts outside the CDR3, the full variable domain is KAGVTQTPRYLIKTRGQQVTLSCSPISGHRSVSWYQQTPGQGLQFLFEYFSETQRNKGNFPGRFSGRQFSNSRSEMNVSTLELGDSALYLCASSPLLAGGAETQYFGPGTRLLVL.

This CDR3 reads CASSPGGGERGEKLFF. DNA of the CDR3: TGTGCCAGCAGTCCCGGTGGAGGGGAAAGGGGTGAAAAACTGTTTTTT. This rearrangement joins TRBV27 to TRBJ1-4, with a possible D match to TRBD1 (5 bases). CDR1 and CDR2 (germline): MNHEY, SMNVEV (reference sequence). Trimming shortened V by 5 bases and J by 7 bases, and 20 bases separated the two germline ends. This CDR3 is 16 amino acids long.

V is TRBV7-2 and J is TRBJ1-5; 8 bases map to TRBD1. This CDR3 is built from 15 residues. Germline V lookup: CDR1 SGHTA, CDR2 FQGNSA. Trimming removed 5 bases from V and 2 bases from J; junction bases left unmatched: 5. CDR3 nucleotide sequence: TGTGCCAGCAGCGCTCAGGGGGCGGGCAATCAGCCCCAGCATTTT. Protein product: CASSAQGAGNQPQHF.

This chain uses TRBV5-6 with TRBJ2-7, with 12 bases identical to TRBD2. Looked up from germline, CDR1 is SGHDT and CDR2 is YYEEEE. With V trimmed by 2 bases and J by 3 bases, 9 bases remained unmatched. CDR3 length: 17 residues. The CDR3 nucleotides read TGTGCCAGCAGCTTTATGACTAGCGGGGGCGGGGTCTACGAGCAGTACTTC. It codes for CASSFMTSGGGVYEQYF.

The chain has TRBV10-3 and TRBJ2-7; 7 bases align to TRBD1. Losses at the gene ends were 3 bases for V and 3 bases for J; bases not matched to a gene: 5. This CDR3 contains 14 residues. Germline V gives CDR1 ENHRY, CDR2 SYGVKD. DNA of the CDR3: TGTGCCATCAGTGAAACAGGGGTCAACTACGAGCAGTACTTC. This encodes CAISETGVNYEQYF.

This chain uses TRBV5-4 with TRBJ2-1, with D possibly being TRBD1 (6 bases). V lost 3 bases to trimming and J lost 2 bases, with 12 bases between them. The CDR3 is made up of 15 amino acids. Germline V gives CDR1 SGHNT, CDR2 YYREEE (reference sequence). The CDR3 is CASSSPQGTYNEQFF. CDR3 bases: TGTGCCAGCAGCTCCCCCCAGGGGACCTACAATGAGCAGTTCTTC.

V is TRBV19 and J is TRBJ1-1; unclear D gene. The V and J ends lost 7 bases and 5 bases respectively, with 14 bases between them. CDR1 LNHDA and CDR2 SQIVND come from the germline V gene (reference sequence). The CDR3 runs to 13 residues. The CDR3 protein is CASNKEMGTEAFF. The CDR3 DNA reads TGTGCCAGTAATAAGGAAATGGGAACTGAAGCTTTCTTT.

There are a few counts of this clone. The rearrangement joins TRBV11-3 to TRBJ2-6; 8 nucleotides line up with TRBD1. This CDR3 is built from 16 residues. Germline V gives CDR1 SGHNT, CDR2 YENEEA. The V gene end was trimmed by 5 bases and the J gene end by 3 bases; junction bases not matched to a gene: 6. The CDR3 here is CASSPTGAGGANVLTF. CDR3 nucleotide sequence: TGTGCCAGCAGCCCGACAGGGGCGGGTGGGGCCAACGTCCTGACTTTC.

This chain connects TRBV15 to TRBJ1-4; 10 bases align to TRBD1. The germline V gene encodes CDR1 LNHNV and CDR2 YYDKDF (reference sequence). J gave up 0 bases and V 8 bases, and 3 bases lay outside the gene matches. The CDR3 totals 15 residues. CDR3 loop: CATQTGGATNEKLFF. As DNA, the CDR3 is TGTGCCACCCAGACAGGGGGCGCAACTAATGAAAAACTGTTTTTT.

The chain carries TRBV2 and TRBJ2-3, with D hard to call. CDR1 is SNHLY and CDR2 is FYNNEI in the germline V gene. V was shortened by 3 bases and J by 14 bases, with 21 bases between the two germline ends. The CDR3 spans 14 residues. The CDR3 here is CASSDVGLENNRYF. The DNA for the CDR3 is TGTGCCAGCAGTGACGTCGGGCTAGAAAACAATAGGTATTTT.

CDR3 DNA sequence: TGCGCCAGCAGTCTAACGGGACAGGGGGCAAGAGGAAACACCATATATTTT. As protein: CASSLTGQGARGNTIYF. This chain uses TRBV10-2 with TRBJ1-3, with 12 bases aligning to TRBD1. The CDR3 extends over 17 amino acids. Germline V gene lookup returns CDR1 WSHSY and CDR2 SAAADI. V lost 5 bases to trimming and J lost 4 bases; unmatched junction nucleotides: 9.